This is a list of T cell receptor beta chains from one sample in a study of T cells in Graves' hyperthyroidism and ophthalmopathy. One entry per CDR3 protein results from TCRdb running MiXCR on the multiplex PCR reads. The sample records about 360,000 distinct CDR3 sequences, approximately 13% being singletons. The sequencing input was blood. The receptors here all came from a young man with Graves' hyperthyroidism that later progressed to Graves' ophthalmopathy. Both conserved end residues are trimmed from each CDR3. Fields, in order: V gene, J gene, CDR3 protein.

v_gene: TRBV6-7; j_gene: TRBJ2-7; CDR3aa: APTRDREKYEQY
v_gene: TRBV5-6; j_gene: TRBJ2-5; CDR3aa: ASRSGETQY
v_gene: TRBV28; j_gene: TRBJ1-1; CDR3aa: ASTKARANTEAF
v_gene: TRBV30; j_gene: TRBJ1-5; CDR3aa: AWSEGLSHQPQH
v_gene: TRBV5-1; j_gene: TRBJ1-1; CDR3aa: ASSLGRNMNTEAF
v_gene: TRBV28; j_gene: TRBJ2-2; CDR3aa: ASSVEKNTGELF
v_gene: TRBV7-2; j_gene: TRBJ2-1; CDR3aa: ASSGRQGRYNEQF
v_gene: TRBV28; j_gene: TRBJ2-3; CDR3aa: ASDRGTDTQY
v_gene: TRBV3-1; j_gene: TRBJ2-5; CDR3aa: ASSLKAGRTQETQY
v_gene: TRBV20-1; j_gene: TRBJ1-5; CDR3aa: SARRTSNQPQH